Below, 23 T cell receptor beta chains from the same sample are listed, as sequenced in a study of identical twins. TCRdb re-analysed the 5' RACE reads in MiXCR, keeping a single row per CDR3 protein. The sample contains roughly 1.6 million distinct CDR3 sequences, around 29% of which appear only once. The sample was cord blood. These TCRs come from a newborn girl in good health.

This clonotype was seen only a few times. The chain recombines TRBV3-1 with TRBJ2-7; D ambiguous. The CDR3 loop spans 16 amino acids. Deletions cut 0 bases from V and 2 bases from J, with 14 bases between. CDR1 is LGHDT and CDR2 is YNNKEL in the germline V gene (reference sequence). The CDR3 protein is CASSQESSVLTYEQYF. CDR3 DNA: TGTGCCAGCAGCCAAGAATCCAGCGTATTAACCTACGAGCAGTACTTC.

The chain joins TRBV9 to TRBJ1-1; D might be TRBD1 (6 bases). V was shortened by 0 bases and J by 5 bases, with 26 bases between the two germline ends. This CDR3 region has 19 residues. Germline CDR1 is SGDLS and CDR2 is YYNGEE. The CDR3 loop reads CASSVVTVQGPLWGTEAFF. CDR3 DNA sequence: TGTGCCAGCAGCGTAGTGACCGTCCAGGGGCCGCTTTGGGGAACTGAAGCTTTCTTT.

This clonotype was detected a few times. This chain joins TRBV29-1 and TRBJ2-1; 12 bases are shared with TRBD2. Trimming at V came to 7 bases and at J to 7 bases, leaving 14 bases not matched to a gene. This CDR3 is 16 amino acids long. CDR1 is SQVTM and CDR2 is ANQGSEA in the germline V gene. CDR3 sequence: CSASPLAGGPINEQFF. The CDR3 DNA reads TGCAGCGCCTCACCCCTAGCGGGAGGGCCGATTAATGAGCAGTTCTTC.

This chain connects TRBV4-1 to TRBJ2-7, with 11 bases matching TRBD2. Germline CDR1 reads MGHRA; CDR2 reads YSYEKL. The CDR3 spans 15 residues. With 4 bases clipped from V and 4 bases from J, the junction kept 6 bases outside the gene matches. CDR3 region: CASSRGLAEVYEQYF. CDR3 sequence (DNA): TGCGCCAGCAGCCGGGGACTAGCGGAAGTTTACGAGCAGTACTTC.

This clonotype was seen at least ten times. This chain connects TRBV29-1 to TRBJ2-7; D unclear. V lost 5 bases and J 3 bases, leaving 8 bases between the germline ends. Germline V gives CDR1 SQVTM, CDR2 ANQGSEA. There are 11 residues in the CDR3. The CDR3 DNA reads TGCAGCGTTAATGACGGCTACGAGCAGTACTTC. Protein product: CSVNDGYEQYF.

Points on this clonotype: A much larger clone lies a single base off, so this may be a read error. V usage is TRBV27 and J usage is TRBJ2-5, with a tentative D call TRBD1 (6 bases). The better agreement between TRBJ2-7 and the DNA end casts doubt on the J call. This CDR3 has 16 residues. Germline CDR1 reads MNHEY; CDR2 reads SMNVEV (reference sequence). The CDR3 DNA reads TGTGCCGGCAGTTTATCATTCCCAGGGGCTCGATTCGAGCAGTACTTC. The encoded protein is CAGSLSFPGARFEQYF.

This clonotype has just a few counts. The J gene is TRBJ2-3, the V gene TRBV4-2; D is perhaps TRBD2 (5 bases). The CDR3 covers 15 residues. Trimming pared 6 bases from V and 0 bases from J, leaving 13 bases between. Germline assignment: CDR1 LGHNA and CDR2 YNFKEQ. This chain's CDR3 is CASSRTGPSTDTQYF. The CDR3, as DNA: TGTGCCAGCAGTCGGACTGGACCTAGCACAGATACGCAGTATTTT.

V and J are TRBV20-1 and TRBJ1-5; D is perhaps TRBD1 (6 bases). This CDR3 comprises 13 residues. Per the germline V gene, CDR1 is DFQATT and CDR2 is SNEGSKA (reference sequence). Trimming stripped 2 bases from V and 7 bases from J, with 12 bases between. CDR3 DNA: TGCAGTGCTAGATGGGGGGGCGGACAGCCCCAGCATTTT. This translates into CSARWGGGQPQHF.

This clonotype was observed at least ten times. This rearrangement joins TRBV4-2 to TRBJ2-1; D not resolved. This CDR3 comprises 13 residues. Between the trimmed V and J ends, which lost 3 bases and 2 bases, there was a span of 5 bases. The germline CDR1 and CDR2 sequences are LGHNA and YNFKEQ. The CDR3 loop reads CASSQETYNEQFF. CDR3 nucleotides: TGTGCCAGCAGCCAGGAGACCTACAATGAGCAGTTCTTC.

In its sample, this clonotype was seen many times. The chain joins TRBV2 to TRBJ2-1; 13 nucleotides match TRBD2. V lost 6 bases and J lost 7; bases outside the gene matches: 6. This CDR3 comprises 15 residues. The germline V gene has CDR1 SNHLY and CDR2 FYNNEI. The CDR3 is CASRLAGGPLNEQFF. In DNA form, the CDR3 reads TGTGCCAGCAGACTAGCGGGGGGGCCATTGAATGAGCAGTTCTTC.

This clonotype has only a few counts. The chain couples TRBV12-5 to TRBJ2-3; 9 bases line up with TRBD2. The CDR3 runs 14 residues. The V gene end was trimmed by 9 bases and the J gene end by 1 base; junction bases not matched to a gene: 5. Germline CDR1 and CDR2: LGHNT and FRNRAP. The CDR3 bases are TGTGCTAGGGATAGCGGGGGTGGCACAGATACGCAGTATTTT. This gives the protein CARDSGGGTDTQYF.

The CDR3 DNA is TGCAGTGCGATCGGGACTAGCGGGACAGGGCAGTACTTC. Residues: CSAIGTSGTGQYF. The rearrangement joins TRBV20-1 to TRBJ2-5; 13 nucleotides match TRBD2. CDR1 DFQATT and CDR2 SNEGSKA come from the germline V gene (reference sequence). The CDR3 contains 13 residues. J gave up 11 bases and V 6 bases, and 9 bases lay outside the gene matches.

The rearrangement links TRBV7-8 to TRBJ1-2; no firm D call. CDR1 and CDR2 (germline): SGHVS, FQNEAQ. CDR3 length equals 12 residues. Trimming shortened V by 5 bases and J by 9 bases, and 13 bases separated the two germline ends. As DNA, the CDR3 is TGTGCCAGCAGCGCCTCGTTGAATCGCTACACCTTC. Protein sequence: CASSASLNRYTF.

This clonotype was observed a handful of times. The rearrangement joins TRBV5-1 to TRBJ2-5; TRBD2 aligns across 11 bases. Germline trimming cut 0 bases from V and 11 bases from J; bases unmatched to any gene: 15. CDR3 size: 17 residues. The V gene's germline CDR1 is SGHRS and CDR2 YFSETQ. The CDR3 nucleotides read TGCGCCAGCAGCTTGGAGGTGGGGACTAGCGGTTACAATGAGCAGTACTTC. Protein sequence: CASSLEVGTSGYNEQYF.

This clonotype was seen many times. The chain has TRBV4-2 and TRBJ2-7; TRBD1 aligns across 7 bases. The V segment lost 0 bases and the J segment 4 bases; nucleotides outside the gene matches: 3. CDR3 size: 14 residues. Germline CDR1 reads LGHNA; CDR2 reads YNFKEQ. The CDR3 coding sequence is TGTGCCAGCAGCCAAGATCGACAGGGTTACGAGCAGTACTTC. Translation gives CASSQDRQGYEQYF.

The V gene is TRBV18, the J gene TRBJ2-2, with TRBD1 identical over 8 bases. The CDR3 covers 16 residues. With 0 bases clipped from V and 4 bases from J, the junction kept 4 bases outside the gene matches. CDR1 and CDR2 (germline): KGHSH, LQKENI. The CDR3 region has the DNA TGTGCCAGCTCACCACCATGGGGACAGGCCACCGGGGAGCTGTTTTTT. Encoded protein: CASSPPWGQATGELFF.

This clonotype has a count of ten or more. The CDR3 sequence: CASSRLGRGGTDTQYF. DNA of the CDR3: TGTGCCAGCAGTCGTTTAGGGCGGGGGGGCACAGATACGCAGTATTTT. The V and J genes are TRBV12-3 or TRBV12-4 and TRBJ2-3; 8 nucleotides agree with TRBD2. After removal of 5 bases from V and 1 base from J, the junction contained 8 bases not matched to a gene. This CDR3 is built from 16 residues.

The rearrangement uses TRBV20-1 and TRBJ1-1, with D perhaps TRBD1 (5 bases). V was pared by 5 bases and J by 1 base, with 11 bases between. The CDR3 consists of 13 residues. Per germline, CDR1 DFQATT and CDR2 SNEGSKA (reference sequence). CDR3 nucleotides: TGCAGTGCTGGGCACACAGGGAACACTGAAGCTTTCTTT. It specifies CSAGHTGNTEAFF.

V gene TRBV20-1 combines with J gene TRBJ2-7; D gene unclear. The CDR3 is made up of 11 amino acids. Germline CDR1 reads DFQATT; CDR2 reads SNEGSKA (reference sequence). The V end was cut by 5 bases, the J end by 4 bases, with 9 bases between. The CDR3 DNA follows: TGCAGTGCTCAGGATACATACGAGCAGTACTTC. This sequence encodes CSAQDTYEQYF.

Worth noting for this clonotype: This may come from a read error, since a much larger clone is one base off. The rearrangement uses TRBV29-1 and TRBJ2-7, with D perhaps matching TRBD1 or TRBD2 (5 bases each). Near its end, the DNA agrees better with TRBJ2-4, so the J call may be wrong. The CDR3 totals 16 residues. The germline CDR1 and CDR2 sequences are SQVTM and ANQGSEA. CDR3 residues: CSFQNRRYLAENIQYF. For the CDR3, the DNA is TGCAGCTTCCAAAACAGGCGATACCTAGCCGAAAACATTCAGTACTTC.

This clonotype was picked up many times. This sequence joins TRBV12-3 or TRBV12-4 and TRBJ1-5; TRBD1 is a possible D gene (5 bases). V shed 3 bases and J shed 6 bases, with 6 bases lying between them. The CDR3 is made up of 12 amino acids. In nucleotides, the CDR3 is TGTGCCAGCAGTTTCGGGGGTCAGCCCCAGCATTTT. Translating it yields CASSFGGQPQHF.

This clonotype was seen only a few times. The chain recombines TRBV5-1 with TRBJ2-7; 9 nucleotides agree with TRBD1. Germline V gene lookup returns CDR1 SGHRS and CDR2 YFSETQ. The junction had 3 bases not matched to a gene; V was cut back by 0 bases and J by 2 bases. The CDR3 sequence is 15 residues long. CDR3 bases: TGCGCCAGCAGCTTGGGGACAGGGGTGACCTACGAGCAGTACTTC. This translates into CASSLGTGVTYEQYF.

A word on this clonotype: Just one base apart from a much larger clone, this may be a read error. The chain joins TRBV27 to TRBJ2-7; 9 bases are a match to TRBD1. V dropped 4 bases and J dropped 4; count of bases not matched to a gene: 8. There are 15 residues in the CDR3. Germline assignment: CDR1 MNHEY and CDR2 SMNVEV (reference sequence). CDR3 region: CASSSRTGESYEQYF. The CDR3 DNA reads as TGTGCCAGCAGTTCTCGGACAGGGGAATCGTACGAGCAGTACTTC.